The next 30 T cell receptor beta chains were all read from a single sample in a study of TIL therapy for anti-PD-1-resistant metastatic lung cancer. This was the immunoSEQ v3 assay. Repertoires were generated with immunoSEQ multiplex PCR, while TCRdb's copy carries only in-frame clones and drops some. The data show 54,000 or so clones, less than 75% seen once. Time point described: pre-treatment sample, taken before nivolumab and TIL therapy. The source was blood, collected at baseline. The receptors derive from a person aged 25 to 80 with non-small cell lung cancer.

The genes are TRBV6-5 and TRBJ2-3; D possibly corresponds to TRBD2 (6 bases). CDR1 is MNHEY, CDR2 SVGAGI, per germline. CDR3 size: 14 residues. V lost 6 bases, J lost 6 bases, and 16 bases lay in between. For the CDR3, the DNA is TGTGCCAGCAGCGAAACTAGCTCTGGCGATACGCAGTATTTT. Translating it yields CASSETSSGDTQYF.

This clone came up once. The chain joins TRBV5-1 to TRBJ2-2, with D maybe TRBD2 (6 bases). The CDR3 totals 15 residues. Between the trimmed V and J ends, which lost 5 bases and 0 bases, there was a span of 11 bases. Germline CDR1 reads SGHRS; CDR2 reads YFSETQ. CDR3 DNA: TGCGCCAGCAGTCCCGGCGGGACGAACACCGGGGAGCTGTTTTTT. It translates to CASSPGGTNTGELFF.

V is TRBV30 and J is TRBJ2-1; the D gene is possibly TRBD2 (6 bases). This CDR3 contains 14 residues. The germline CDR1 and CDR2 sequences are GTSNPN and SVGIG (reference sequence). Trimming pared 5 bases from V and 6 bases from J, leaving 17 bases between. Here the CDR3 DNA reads TGTGCCTGGGTTAGCGGCCTAGGTATCAATGAGCAGTTCTTC. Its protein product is CAWVSGLGINEQFF.

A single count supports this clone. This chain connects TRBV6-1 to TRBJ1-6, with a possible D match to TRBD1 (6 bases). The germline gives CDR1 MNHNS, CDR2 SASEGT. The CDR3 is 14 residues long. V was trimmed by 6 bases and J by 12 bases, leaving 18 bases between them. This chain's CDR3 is CASRWYPGEGPLHF. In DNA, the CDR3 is TGTGCCAGCAGATGGTACCCAGGGGAGGGACCCCTCCACTTT.

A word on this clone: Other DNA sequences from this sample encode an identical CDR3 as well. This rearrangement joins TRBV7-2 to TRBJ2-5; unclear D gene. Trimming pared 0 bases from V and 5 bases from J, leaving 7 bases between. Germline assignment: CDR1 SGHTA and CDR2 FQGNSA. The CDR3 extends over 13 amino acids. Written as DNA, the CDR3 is TGTGCCAGCAGCTTAGCCTCCGGGGAGACCCAGTACTTC. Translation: CASSLASGETQYF.

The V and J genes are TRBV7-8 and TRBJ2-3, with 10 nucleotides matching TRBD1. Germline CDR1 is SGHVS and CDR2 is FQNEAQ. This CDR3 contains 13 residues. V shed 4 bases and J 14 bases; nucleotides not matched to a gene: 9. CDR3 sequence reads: CASSSGQGVVVYF. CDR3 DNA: TGTGCCAGCAGCTCAGGACAGGGGGTTGTCGTGTATTTT.

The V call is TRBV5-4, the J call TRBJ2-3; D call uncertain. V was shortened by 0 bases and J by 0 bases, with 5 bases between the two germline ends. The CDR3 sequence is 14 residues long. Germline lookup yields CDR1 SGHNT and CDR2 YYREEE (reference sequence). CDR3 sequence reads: CASSLESSTDTQYF. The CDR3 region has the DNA TGTGCCAGCAGCTTGGAGAGTAGCACAGATACGCAGTATTTT.

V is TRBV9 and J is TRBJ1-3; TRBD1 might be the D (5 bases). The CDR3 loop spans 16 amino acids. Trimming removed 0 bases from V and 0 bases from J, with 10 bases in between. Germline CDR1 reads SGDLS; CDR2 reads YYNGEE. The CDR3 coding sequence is TGTGCCAGCAGCGTAGGGGGGAGGGTCTCTGGAAACACCATATATTTT. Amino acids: CASSVGGRVSGNTIYF.

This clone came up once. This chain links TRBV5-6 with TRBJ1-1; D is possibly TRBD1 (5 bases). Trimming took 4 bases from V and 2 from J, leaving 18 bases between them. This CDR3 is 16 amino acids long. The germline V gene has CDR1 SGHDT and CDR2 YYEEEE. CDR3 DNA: TGTGCCAGCAGCCTCCGGGACGGTAGGGGTAACACTGAAGCTTTCTTT. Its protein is CASSLRDGRGNTEAFF.

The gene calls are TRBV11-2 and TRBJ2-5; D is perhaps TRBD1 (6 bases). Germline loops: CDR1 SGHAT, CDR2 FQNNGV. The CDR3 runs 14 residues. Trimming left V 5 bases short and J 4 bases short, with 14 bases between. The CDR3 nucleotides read TGTGCCAGCAGCACCGGTGGGGGCCGAGAGACCCAGTACTTC. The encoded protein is CASSTGGGRETQYF.

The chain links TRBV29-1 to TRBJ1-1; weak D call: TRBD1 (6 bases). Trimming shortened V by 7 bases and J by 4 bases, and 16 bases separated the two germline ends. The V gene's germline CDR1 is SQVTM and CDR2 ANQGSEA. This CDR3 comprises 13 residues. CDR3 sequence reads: CSAHGGLGTEAFF. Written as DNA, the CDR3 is TGCAGCGCCCATGGGGGGCTAGGCACTGAAGCTTTCTTT.

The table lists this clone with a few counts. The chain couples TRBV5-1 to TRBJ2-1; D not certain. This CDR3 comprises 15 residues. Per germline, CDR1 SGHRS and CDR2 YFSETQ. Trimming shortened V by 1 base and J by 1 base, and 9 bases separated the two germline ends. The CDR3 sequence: CASSLTLSSYNEQFF. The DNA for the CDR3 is TGCGCCAGCAGCTTGACTCTCTCATCCTACAATGAGCAGTTCTTC.

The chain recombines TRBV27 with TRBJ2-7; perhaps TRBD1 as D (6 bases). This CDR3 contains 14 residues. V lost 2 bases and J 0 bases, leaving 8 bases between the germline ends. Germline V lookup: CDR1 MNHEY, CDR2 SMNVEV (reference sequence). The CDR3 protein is CASSLNRDSYEQYF. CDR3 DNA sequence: TGTGCCAGCAGTTTAAACAGGGACTCCTACGAGCAGTACTTC.

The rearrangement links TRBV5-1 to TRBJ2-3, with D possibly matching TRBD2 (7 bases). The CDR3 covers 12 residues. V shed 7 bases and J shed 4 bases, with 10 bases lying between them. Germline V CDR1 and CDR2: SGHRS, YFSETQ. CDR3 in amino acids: CASGGGADTQYF. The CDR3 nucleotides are TGCGCCAGCGGAGGGGGGGCAGATACGCAGTATTTT.

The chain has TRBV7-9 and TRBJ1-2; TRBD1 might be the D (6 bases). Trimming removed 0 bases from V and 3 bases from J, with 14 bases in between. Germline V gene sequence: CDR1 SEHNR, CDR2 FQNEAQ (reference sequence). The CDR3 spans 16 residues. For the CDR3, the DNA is TGTGCCAGCAGCTTAGCATACGCTCAGGGGCACTATGGCTACACCTTC. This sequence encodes CASSLAYAQGHYGYTF. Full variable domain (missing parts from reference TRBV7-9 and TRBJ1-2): DTGVSQNPRHKITKRGQNVTFRCDPISEHNRLYWYRQTLGQGPEFLTYFQNEAQLEKSRLLSDRFSAERPKGSFSTLEIQRTEQGDSAMYLCASSLAYAQGHYGYTFGSGTRLTVV.

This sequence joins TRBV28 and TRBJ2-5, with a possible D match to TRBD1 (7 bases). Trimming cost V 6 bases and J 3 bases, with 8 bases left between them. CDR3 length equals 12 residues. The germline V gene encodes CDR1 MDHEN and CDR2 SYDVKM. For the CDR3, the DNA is TGTGCCAGCAGCAGGGGGGAAGAGACCCAGTACTTC. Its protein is CASSRGEETQYF. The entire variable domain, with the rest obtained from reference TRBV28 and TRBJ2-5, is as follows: DVKVTQSSRYLVKRTGEKVFLECVQDMDHENMFWYRQDPGLGLRLIYFSYDVKMKEKGDIPEGYSVSREKKERFSLILESASTNQTSMYLCASSRGEETQYFGPGTRLLVL.

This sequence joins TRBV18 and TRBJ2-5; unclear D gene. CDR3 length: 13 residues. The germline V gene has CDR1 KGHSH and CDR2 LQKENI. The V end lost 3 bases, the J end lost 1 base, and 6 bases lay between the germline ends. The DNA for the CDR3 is TGTGCCAGCTCACCTCTCGGCCAAGAGACCCAGTACTTC. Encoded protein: CASSPLGQETQYF.

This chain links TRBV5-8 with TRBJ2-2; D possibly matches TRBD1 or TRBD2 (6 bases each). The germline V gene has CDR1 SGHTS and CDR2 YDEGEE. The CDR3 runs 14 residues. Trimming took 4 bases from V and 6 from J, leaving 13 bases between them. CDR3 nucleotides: TGTGCCAGCAGCCCTGGGGGGCTGGCCGGGGAGCTGTTTTTT. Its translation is CASSPGGLAGELFF.

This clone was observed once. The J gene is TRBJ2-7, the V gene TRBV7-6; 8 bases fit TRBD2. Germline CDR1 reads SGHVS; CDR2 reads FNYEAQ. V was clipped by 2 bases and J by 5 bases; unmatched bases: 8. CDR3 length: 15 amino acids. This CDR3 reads CASSLSVSGGDEQYF. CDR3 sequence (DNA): TGTGCCAGCAGCTTATCGGTCAGCGGGGGAGACGAGCAGTACTTC.

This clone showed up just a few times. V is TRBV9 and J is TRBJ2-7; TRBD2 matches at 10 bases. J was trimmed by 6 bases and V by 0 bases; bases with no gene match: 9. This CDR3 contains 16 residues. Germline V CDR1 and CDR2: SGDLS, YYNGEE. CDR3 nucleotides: TGTGCCAGCAGCGTAGGATCCCTAGCGGGGGTGTCCGAGCAGTACTTC. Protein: CASSVGSLAGVSEQYF.

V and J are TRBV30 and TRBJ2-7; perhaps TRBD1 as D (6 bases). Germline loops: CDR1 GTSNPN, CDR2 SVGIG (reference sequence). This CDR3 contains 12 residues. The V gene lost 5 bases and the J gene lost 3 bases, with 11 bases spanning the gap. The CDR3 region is CAWVDSIYEQYF. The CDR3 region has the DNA TGTGCCTGGGTGGACAGTATCTACGAGCAGTACTTC. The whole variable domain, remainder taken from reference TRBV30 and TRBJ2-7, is SQTIHQWPATLVQPVGSPLSLECTVEGTSNPNLYWYRQAAGRGLQLLFYSVGIGQISSEVPQNLSASRPQDRQFILSSKKLLLSDSGFYLCAWVDSIYEQYFGPGTRLTVT.

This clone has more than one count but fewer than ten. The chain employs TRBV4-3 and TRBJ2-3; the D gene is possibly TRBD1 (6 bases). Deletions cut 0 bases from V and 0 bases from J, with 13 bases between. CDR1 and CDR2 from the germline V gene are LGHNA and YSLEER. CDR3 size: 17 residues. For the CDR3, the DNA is TGCGCCAGCAGCCAAGATCTGGGGGCGGCTAGCACAGATACGCAGTATTTT. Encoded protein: CASSQDLGAASTDTQYF.

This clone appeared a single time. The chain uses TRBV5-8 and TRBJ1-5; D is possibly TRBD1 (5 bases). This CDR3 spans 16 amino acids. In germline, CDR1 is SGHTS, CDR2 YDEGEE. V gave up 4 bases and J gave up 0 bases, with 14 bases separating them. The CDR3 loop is CASSAGQGYSNQPQHF. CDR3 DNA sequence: TGTGCCAGCAGCGCCGGGCAGGGTTATAGCAATCAGCCCCAGCATTTT.

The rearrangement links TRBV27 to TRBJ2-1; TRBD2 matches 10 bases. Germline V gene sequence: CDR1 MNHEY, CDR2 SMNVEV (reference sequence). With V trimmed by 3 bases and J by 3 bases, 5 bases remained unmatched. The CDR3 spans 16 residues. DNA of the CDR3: TGTGCCAGCAGTTTGAGGACTAGCGGAGGCTACAATGAGCAGTTCTTC. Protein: CASSLRTSGGYNEQFF.

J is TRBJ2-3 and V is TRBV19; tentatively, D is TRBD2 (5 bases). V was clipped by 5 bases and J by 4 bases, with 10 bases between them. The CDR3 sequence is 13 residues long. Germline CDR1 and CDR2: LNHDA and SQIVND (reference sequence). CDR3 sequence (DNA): TGTGCCAGTAGTTCAACAGCGGCAGATACGCAGTATTTT. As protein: CASSSTAADTQYF.

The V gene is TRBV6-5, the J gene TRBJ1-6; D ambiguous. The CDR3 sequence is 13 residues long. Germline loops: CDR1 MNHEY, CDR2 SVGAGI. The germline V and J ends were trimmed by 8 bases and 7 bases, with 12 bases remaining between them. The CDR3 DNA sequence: TGTGCCAGCTGGCGGCTTAGCAATTCACCCCTCCACTTT. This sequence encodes CASWRLSNSPLHF.

CDR3 in DNA: TGTGCCAGCAGCTTAGCGGGGGGCATCCACGAGCAGTACTTC. Translated, it gives CASSLAGGIHEQYF. This chain links TRBV7-2 with TRBJ2-7; either TRBD1 or TRBD2 may fit D (6 bases each). CDR1 and CDR2 (germline): SGHTA, FQGNSA. Trimming left V 0 bases short and J 5 bases short, with 11 bases between. CDR3 length: 14 amino acids.

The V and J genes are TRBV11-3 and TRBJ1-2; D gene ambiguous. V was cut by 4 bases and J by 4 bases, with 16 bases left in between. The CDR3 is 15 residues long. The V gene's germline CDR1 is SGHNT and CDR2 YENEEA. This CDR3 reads CASSSVLGGVYGYTF. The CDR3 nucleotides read TGTGCCAGCAGCTCCGTCCTGGGAGGCGTCTATGGCTACACCTTC.

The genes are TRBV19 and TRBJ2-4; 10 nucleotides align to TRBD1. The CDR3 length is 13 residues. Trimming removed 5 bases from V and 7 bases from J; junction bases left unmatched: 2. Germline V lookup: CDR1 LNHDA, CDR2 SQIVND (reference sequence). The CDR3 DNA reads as TGTGCCAGTAGTCCGGGACAGGGGAACATTCAGTACTTC. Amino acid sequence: CASSPGQGNIQYF.

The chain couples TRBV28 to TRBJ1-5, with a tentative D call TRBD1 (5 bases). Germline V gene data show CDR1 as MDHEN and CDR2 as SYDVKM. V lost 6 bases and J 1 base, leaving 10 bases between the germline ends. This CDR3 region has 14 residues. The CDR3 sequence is CASRSGGSNQPQHF. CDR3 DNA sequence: TGTGCCAGCAGGTCGGGGGGAAGCAATCAGCCCCAGCATTTT.